Listed here is a single T cell receptor beta chain. In this sample, this clone turned up once. What antigen it recognizes has not been identified. The record has no base qualities; no much larger clone is one base away. The sample's time point label is to be understood as: baseline before first vaccination. Vaccinee samples were obtained from the UK trials COV001 and COV002, which included a single-blind randomized controlled phase 2/3 trial of AZD1222 (ChAdOx1 nCoV-19) in healthy adults. Trial participant PBMC samples were collected at day 0 and day 28 after the second dose for TCRbeta chain sequencing. This sample was included in a study of T cell responses to AZD1222 COVID-19 vaccine (dated by TCRdb to the early 2020s). With regard to the full study: AZD1222 recipients given second doses at about 4 weeks or at about 12 weeks were pooled, since spike-specific TCR depth and breadth were not found to differ between the two schedules. Enrollment into the trials was organized by age into subgroups of 18-55, 56-69 and 70-plus years, and those subgroups contained roughly 140, 27 and 60 TCR-sequenced participants, respectively. A total of 233 trial participants underwent TCR sequencing, of whom roughly 210 had received two doses of AZD1222 and about 25 had received two doses of the MenACWY control vaccine. The investigation overall reported the following: Nearly half of unique spike-specific TCRs reportedly recognized epitopes outside regions mutated in the B.1.351 and B.1.1.7 variants. The 56-69-year group was small, and its depth increase did not reach significance, likely because of low power. After two AZD1222 doses, both the breadth and the depth of spike-specific TCRs were significantly higher than at day 0 and than in MenACWY recipients. No day 14 peak-response samples were available, so repertoires were characterized only after the peak T cell response. Participants were mostly white British, with more females than males. The authors suggested clonal diversity may have been underestimated. Conclusions about previously exposed vaccinees are limited, since just a handful of AZD1222 recipients were seropositive for SARS-CoV-2 at baseline. The vaccine-associated CD4 TCRs covered the entire spike protein, and the dominant responses fell in regions 160-218 and 743-854.

The CDR3 regions of human TCRbeta chains were subjected to immunosequencing. In the paper's pipeline: TCRs in the repertoires were matched against a reference library of SARS-CoV-2-specific TCRs that had been generated with the MIRA antigen-specificity platform. Breadth meant the fraction of unique TCRs that were SARS-CoV-2-associated, whereas depth meant the fraction of total T cells that were SARS-CoV-2-associated. Each spike-specific TCR was assigned to its reactive spike region and to a CD4 or CD8 class using the MIRA data. Log10-transformed breadth and depth values were compared by one-way ANOVA with Sidak's multiple comparisons tests. What TCRdb holds here is the immuneACCESS table cut down to in-frame rearrangements. Part of the clones is not present; checked against another copy, under half of the missing clones reflect an unresolved V gene, and the others are unexplained. The V and J calls and the clone size are those of that table, but D and trimming were determined from the DNA. This sample comprises over 150,000 clones, approximately 90% of them detected only once. The top ten constitute about 2.8% of the sample.

V gives up 3 bases and J gives up 4 bases, and the segment between their germline ends measures 9 bases. From the germline V gene (reference sequence), CDR1 is DFQATT and CDR2 is SNEGSKA. The CDR3 sequence holds 12 residues, the cysteine and phenylalanine included. The only DNA kept is the CDR3, 36 bases in frame from the first base. The TCR sequence derives from an adult in good health. The rearrangement joined TRBV20-1 to TRBJ1-1; the D gene is unclear. The sample in question was peripheral blood, obtained on day 0 of AZD1222 vaccination. The DNA sequence follows: TGCAGTGCTAGTAGGGCAGCCACTGAAGCTTTCTTT. It codes for CSASRAATEAFF.